This is a list of T cell receptor beta chains from one sample in a study of T cells in localized non-small cell lung cancer. Data came from immunoSEQ multiplex PCR; TCRdb stores just in-frame clones and leaves some out. The sample gives tens of thousands of clones, around 85% of which show up once; 15% to 20% is in the top ten. The starting material was PBMCs, obtained before any cancer treatment. Receptor source: a woman between 35 and 75 years old with stage II squamous cell lung carcinoma. Each CDR3 is given with its conserved first and last residue. Each record gives: D gene, V gene, clone size, CDR3 length, J gene, CDR3 DNA, CDR3 protein. A D gene is named only where the DNA matches it firmly. Rows may omit the clone size; those that give it use once, few, many or a size class.

TRBD1	TRBV6-6	NA	11	TRBJ1-1	TGTGCCAGCAGGGACAGGGCTAAAGCTTTCTTT	CASRDRAKAFF
NA	TRBV4-3	once	16	TRBJ2-1	TGCGCCAGCAGCCATGGGGCCAGCGGAGGGTCGAATGAGCAGTTCTTC	CASSHGASGGSNEQFF
NA	TRBV5-1	NA	12	TRBJ2-1	TGCGCCAGCAGCTTGTTGACCTCCGAGCAGTTCTTC	CASSLLTSEQFF
TRBD1	TRBV12-5	NA	16	TRBJ1-4	TGTGCTAGTGGTTTCGATTGGACAGGGGCCAGTGAAAAACTGTTTTTT	CASGFDWTGASEKLFF
NA	TRBV6-5	NA	12	TRBJ1-2	TGTGCCAGCATTGACACAAACTATGGCTACACCTTC	CASIDTNYGYTF
NA	TRBV5-1	NA	11	TRBJ1-1	TGCGCCAGCAGCTTGGGCAGGGAAGCTTTCTTT	CASSLGREAFF
NA	TRBV4-1	few	16	TRBJ2-2	TGCGCCAGCAGCCAAGTTGGGGTATCGAACACCGGGGAGCTGTTTTTT	CASSQVGVSNTGELFF
TRBD1	TRBV27	NA	20	TRBJ1-1	TGTGCCAGCAGTTTATCGGCGGGTTGGATCGCCGGGACAGTGAACACTGAAGCTTTCTTT	CASSLSAGWIAGTVNTEAFF
NA	TRBV5-6	NA	14	TRBJ1-2	TGTGCCAGCAGCTTGGTTAAGACCAACTATGGCTACACCTTC	CASSLVKTNYGYTF
NA	TRBV11-2	NA	12	TRBJ2-1	TGTGCCAGCAGCTTATTAATCAATGAGCAGTTCTTC	CASSLLINEQFF
NA	TRBV11-3	NA	15	TRBJ2-1	TGTGCCAGCAGCTTAGAGGATATTTCCTACAATGAGCAGTTCTTC	CASSLEDISYNEQFF
TRBD2	TRBV4-1	NA	17	TRBJ2-7	TGCGCCAGCAGCCAAGGCCCGACTAGCGGGAGCTCCTACGAGCAGTACTTC	CASSQGPTSGSSYEQYF
NA	TRBV12-5	NA	14	TRBJ1-2	TGTGCTAGTGCTCCCCCGGGGAGGGACTATGGCTACACCTTC	CASAPPGRDYGYTF
NA	TRBV7-2	NA	14	TRBJ2-7	TGTGCCAGCAGCTTAGGGGGGCTTCTTGACGAGCAGTACTTC	CASSLGGLLDEQYF
TRBD1	TRBV6-1	NA	15	TRBJ1-4	TGTGCCAGCAGACGGAAGGGACAGGGCGATGAAAAACTGTTTTTT	CASRRKGQGDEKLFF
NA	TRBV30	NA	14	TRBJ1-5	TGTGCCTGGAGTGTTCGTGGGTCCAATCAGCCCCAGCATTTT	CAWSVRGSNQPQHF
TRBD2	TRBV7-9	NA	19	TRBJ2-5	TGTGCCAGCAGCTTAGGGGTTGGGGAAGCGGGATCGGCAGGAGAGACCCAGTACTTC	CASSLGVGEAGSAGETQYF
NA	TRBV7-9	NA	14	TRBJ2-7	TGTGCCAGCAGCCCGCCGGGACTGGGAATGATGGAGGACTTC	CASSPPGLGMMEDF
TRBD1	TRBV10-3	few	13	TRBJ2-7	TGTGCCATCAGAGGGACAGGCTTGAGGGAGCAGTACTTC	CAIRGTGLREQYF
NA	TRBV9	once	14	TRBJ2-3	TGTGCCAGCAGCGTAGATCCGAGCACAGATACGCAGTATTTT	CASSVDPSTDTQYF
TRBD1	TRBV5-6	NA	16	TRBJ2-1	TGTGCCAGCAGCCCCCTTGAGGACAGGGGCAACAATGAGCAGTTCTTC	CASSPLEDRGNNEQFF
NA	TRBV5-8	NA	13	TRBJ1-5	TGTGCCAGCAAGGGGTATAGCAATCAGCCCCAGCATTTT	CASKGYSNQPQHF
NA	TRBV11-2	NA	14	TRBJ1-5	TGTGACCCAAGGGAGGAAAATAGCAATCAGCCCCAGCATTTT	CDPREENSNQPQHF
NA	TRBV21-1	once	21	TRBJ2-3	TGTGCCAGCAGCAAAAGTCGGACAGGGGGCCCTCGCCGCTTCAGCACAGATACGCAGTATTTT	CASSKSRTGGPRRFSTDTQYF
NA	TRBV5-8	NA	15	TRBJ2-6	TGTGCCAGCAGCCGAGGGGACTCTGGGGCCAACGTCCTGACTTTC	CASSRGDSGANVLTF
NA	TRBV7-8	NA	15	TRBJ1-1	TGTGCCAGCAGCTCGTACTCAGGGTTGAGTGATGAAGCTTTCTTT	CASSSYSGLSDEAFF
NA	TRBV7-6	NA	14	TRBJ2-2	TGTGCCAGCAGTAGACAGGTGAACACCGGGGAGCTGTTTTTT	CASSRQVNTGELFF
TRBD1	TRBV19	NA	17	TRBJ1-4	TGTGCCAGTAGCGATCGGACAGGGCGGGCGGCTAATGAAAAACTGTTTTTT	CASSDRTGRAANEKLFF
NA	TRBV7-8	NA	17	TRBJ1-2	TGTGCCAGCAGCTTAGTTTTTCGTGACACGACTAACTATGGCTACACCTTC	CASSLVFRDTTNYGYTF
NA	TRBV25-1	NA	15	TRBJ2-6	TGTGCCAGCAGTGAACCCAGGGGTGGGGCCAACGTCCTGACTTTC	CASSEPRGGANVLTF
TRBD1	TRBV10-3	NA	15	TRBJ1-3	TGTGCCATCAGTGAGTCCCGGACAGGGGGAAACACCATATATTTT	CAISESRTGGNTIYF
TRBD2	TRBV19	NA	14	TRBJ2-1	TGTGCCAGTAGTCCCCGACTAGCGAGATATGAGCAGTTCTTC	CASSPRLARYEQFF
NA	TRBV5-1	NA	15	TRBJ2-3	TGCGCCAGCAGCTTTGGTCTCCCTAGCACAGATACGCAGTATTTT	CASSFGLPSTDTQYF
TRBD1	TRBV5-4	few	16	TRBJ2-5	TGTGCCAGCAGCTTGGTCGGGGCAGGGGGTCAAGAGACCCAGTACTTC	CASSLVGAGGQETQYF
TRBD1	TRBV2	NA	13	TRBJ2-7	TGTGCCAGCAGTGGGGACAGGGGAAACGAGCAGTACTTC	CASSGDRGNEQYF
NA	TRBV5-4	NA	15	TRBJ2-7	TGTGCCAGCAGCCTATGGAGGGGGCAACCGTACGAGCAGTACTTC	CASSLWRGQPYEQYF
TRBD2	TRBV14	NA	17	TRBJ2-7	TGTGCCAGCAGCCGAGTATATACTAGCGGGAGGTCCTACGAGCAGTACTTC	CASSRVYTSGRSYEQYF
TRBD2	TRBV6-1	NA	12	TRBJ2-7	TGTGCCACGGCGGGAGGGTCCTACGAGCAGTACTTC	CATAGGSYEQYF
NA	TRBV5-3	NA	14	TRBJ1-2	TGTGCCAGAAGCCCGCGTCCCGTTCAGGACGGCTACACCTTC	CARSPRPVQDGYTF
NA	TRBV4-1	once	17	TRBJ1-1	TGCGCCAGCAGCCAAGACAGTACGGAGATCATGAACACTGAAGCTTTCTTT	CASSQDSTEIMNTEAFF
NA	TRBV5-6	NA	13	TRBJ2-7	TGTGCCAGCAGCTTGGCGGCTACCTACGAGCAGTACTTC	CASSLAATYEQYF